A selection of T cell receptor beta chains follows, all from one sample in a study of blood T cell repertoires in COVID-19. Profiling relied on immunoSEQ multiplex PCR, and the TCRdb table lists in-frame clones only, not all of them. This sample yields fewer than 250,000 clones, of which more than 80% are seen a single time; 5.5% belongs to the top ten. The sequenced material came from peripheral blood. The receptors shown here come from a human donor in a cohort sampled during active COVID-19. CDR3s include the opening cysteine and the closing phenylalanine or tryptophan.

v_gene	len	CDR3aa
TRBV7-6	15	CASSNIAGGTDTQYF
TRBV7-2	15	CASSPGWVLYYGYTF
TRBV12-3/TRBV12-4	11	CASTLRNEQFF
TRBV4-1	14	CASSQGPLQETQYF
TRBV5-1	19	CASSLVSPSAGTHSYEQYF
TRBV7-2	15	CASSLQTGGRYGYTF
TRBV11-2	15	CASSLEGGSSYEQYF
TRBV6-5	14	CASSLTGNNSPLHF
TRBV10-3	13	CATRQGADEKLFF
TRBV18	15	CASSATGQYNSPLHF
TRBV5-1	15	CASSSRTGGSYEQYF
TRBV19	14	CASSIQTGPYGYTF
TRBV19	11	CASSLPGELFF
TRBV7-9	16	CASSSYDREKNYGYTF
TRBV28	15	CASSPLAGGAYEQYF
TRBV19	13	CVSSLTGSGGYTF
TRBV19	12	CASGTGGDEQYF
TRBV7-2	12	CASSFTGFEQYF
TRBV29-1	12	CSAPGQGDEQFF
TRBV5-1	14	CASSFGTVQETQYF
TRBV5-5	15	CASSPRGNANTEAFF
TRBV9	11	CASSVGEEQFF
TRBV5-1	15	CASSPYSGPNQPQHF
TRBV5-4	14	CASSRGQGPYEQYF
TRBV9	15	CASSVDFGRVYEQYF